This is a list of T cell receptor beta chains from one sample in a study of T cells in Graves' hyperthyroidism and ophthalmopathy. A single record per CDR3 protein comes from TCRdb applying MiXCR to the multiplex PCR reads. The table has around 600,000 distinct CDR3 sequences, roughly 15% seen once; the top ten hold approximately 12%. Sample: blood. Source of these receptors: a woman aged 50 to 65 with Graves' ophthalmopathy. The CDR3 runs from the conserved cysteine through the conserved F or W. Fields, in order: V gene, D gene, J gene, clone size, CDR3 DNA, CDR3 protein. D genes are given only for firm matches. Clone size is given for some rows only: seen once, a few or many times, or a class if the clone is expanded.

V gene: TRBV5-1; D gene: NA; J gene: TRBJ2-7; clone size: many; CDR3 DNA: TGCGCCAGCAGCTTGGTTTCGGCCTACGAGCAGTACTTC; CDR3 protein: CASSLVSAYEQYF
V gene: TRBV3-1; D gene: NA; J gene: TRBJ1-3; clone size: NA; CDR3 DNA: TGTGCCAGCAGCCAGGGGTCCGATTTT; CDR3 protein: CASSQGSDF
V gene: TRBV20-1; D gene: TRBD1; J gene: TRBJ2-7; clone size: many; CDR3 DNA: TGCAGTGCTCGCTCGGTTCGGACAGGGCGCAGGTACGAGCAGTACTTC; CDR3 protein: CSARSVRTGRRYEQYF
V gene: TRBV12-3/TRBV12-4; D gene: TRBD1; J gene: TRBJ1-4; clone size: NA; CDR3 DNA: TGTGCCAGCAGTCCGCGGGACAGGGAAAAACTGTTTTTT; CDR3 protein: CASSPRDREKLFF
V gene: TRBV5-6; D gene: NA; J gene: TRBJ2-7; clone size: few; CDR3 DNA: TGTGCCAGCAGCCGGGGATTTTACGAGCAGTACTTC; CDR3 protein: CASSRGFYEQYF
V gene: TRBV18; D gene: NA; J gene: TRBJ2-5; clone size: many; CDR3 DNA: TGTGCCAGCAGCCCTGGACTGCAAGAGACCCAGTACTTC; CDR3 protein: CASSPGLQETQYF
V gene: TRBV12-3/TRBV12-4; D gene: NA; J gene: TRBJ2-5; clone size: NA; CDR3 DNA: TGTGCCAGCAGTTCGCGACTGGGCTTTGGAGAGACCCAGTACTTC; CDR3 protein: CASSSRLGFGETQYF
V gene: TRBV5-5; D gene: NA; J gene: TRBJ2-1; clone size: many; CDR3 DNA: TGTGCCAGCAGCTTGGTAGGGGTTTACAATGAGCAGTTCTTC; CDR3 protein: CASSLVGVYNEQFF
V gene: TRBV27; D gene: NA; J gene: TRBJ2-1; clone size: few; CDR3 DNA: TGTGCCAGCAGCCCGGGATCCGACGGGGGTTGGGATGAGCAGTTCTTC; CDR3 protein: CASSPGSDGGWDEQFF
V gene: TRBV2; D gene: NA; J gene: TRBJ2-5; clone size: many; CDR3 DNA: TGTGCCAGCAGTGAAGAGGAGACCCAGTACTTC; CDR3 protein: CASSEEETQYF
V gene: TRBV7-6; D gene: NA; J gene: TRBJ2-3; clone size: many; CDR3 DNA: TGTGCCAGCAGCTCGAGGGTCACGGGTAGCACAGATACGCAGTATTTT; CDR3 protein: CASSSRVTGSTDTQYF
V gene: TRBV7-8; D gene: NA; J gene: TRBJ1-4; clone size: NA; CDR3 DNA: TGTGCCAGCAGCTCAACTGCGGGGATACTTAATGAAAAACTGTTTTTT; CDR3 protein: CASSSTAGILNEKLFF
V gene: TRBV9; D gene: NA; J gene: TRBJ1-1; clone size: NA; CDR3 DNA: TGTGCCAGCAGCGTATTCTCGAGGACAGATCAGAACACTGAAGCTTTCTTT; CDR3 protein: CASSVFSRTDQNTEAFF
V gene: TRBV19; D gene: NA; J gene: TRBJ1-1; clone size: NA; CDR3 DNA: TGTGCCAGTAGTGAAGTCCGGTCTCGATCTGAAGCTTTCTTT; CDR3 protein: CASSEVRSRSEAFF
V gene: TRBV24-1; D gene: TRBD2; J gene: TRBJ2-4; clone size: few; CDR3 DNA: TGTGCCACCAGTGATTCCCGGGGGGGCCAAGACATTCAGTACTTC; CDR3 protein: CATSDSRGGQDIQYF
V gene: TRBV20-1; D gene: NA; J gene: TRBJ2-7; clone size: many; CDR3 DNA: TGCAGTGCTAGTAGGGGGGGATGGGACGAGCAGTACTTC; CDR3 protein: CSASRGGWDEQYF
V gene: TRBV28; D gene: NA; J gene: TRBJ1-5; clone size: many; CDR3 DNA: TGTGCCAGCAGTTTCGTCGGTCAGCCCCAGCATTTT; CDR3 protein: CASSFVGQPQHF
V gene: TRBV27; D gene: TRBD2; J gene: TRBJ2-7; clone size: NA; CDR3 DNA: TGTGCCAGCATGGACGGGAGGGGCGAGCAGTACTTC; CDR3 protein: CASMDGRGEQYF
V gene: TRBV28; D gene: NA; J gene: TRBJ2-5; clone size: many; CDR3 DNA: TGTGCCAGCAGCGGGACTCGGGAGACCCAGTACTTC; CDR3 protein: CASSGTRETQYF
V gene: TRBV6-2/TRBV6-3; D gene: TRBD1; J gene: TRBJ2-3; clone size: few; CDR3 DNA: TGTGCCAGCAGTTATATGCCTGGGACAGGGGAAATCACAGATACGCAGTATTTT; CDR3 protein: CASSYMPGTGEITDTQYF
V gene: TRBV12-3/TRBV12-4; D gene: TRBD2; J gene: TRBJ2-1; clone size: many; CDR3 DNA: TGTGCCAGCAGTTTATCAGCGGGAACGGGCAATGAGCAGTTCTTC; CDR3 protein: CASSLSAGTGNEQFF
V gene: TRBV19; D gene: NA; J gene: TRBJ1-5; clone size: few; CDR3 DNA: TGTGCCAGTACCACAGGGTACAATCAGCCCCAGCATTTT; CDR3 protein: CASTTGYNQPQHF
V gene: TRBV5-4; D gene: NA; J gene: TRBJ1-1; clone size: few; CDR3 DNA: TGTGCCAGCAGCCGGGGGCGGGGTGTGAACACTGAAGCTTTCTTT; CDR3 protein: CASSRGRGVNTEAFF
V gene: TRBV7-2; D gene: TRBD1; J gene: TRBJ2-5; clone size: many; CDR3 DNA: TGTGCCAGCAGCAGAGACAGGGTCCTAAAAGAGACCCAGTACTTC; CDR3 protein: CASSRDRVLKETQYF
V gene: TRBV19; D gene: NA; J gene: TRBJ2-7; clone size: few; CDR3 DNA: TGTGCCAGTAGTATCCAAGGGGACCCCTCCTACGAGCAGTACTTC; CDR3 protein: CASSIQGDPSYEQYF
V gene: TRBV18; D gene: TRBD2; J gene: TRBJ2-7; clone size: NA; CDR3 DNA: TGTGCCAGCTCGCCATCTCTAGCGGGAGGGTACGAGCAGTACTTC; CDR3 protein: CASSPSLAGGYEQYF
V gene: TRBV3-1; D gene: TRBD2; J gene: TRBJ2-7; clone size: many; CDR3 DNA: TGTGCCAGCAGCCAGGGACTAGCGGAATACGAGCAGTACTTC; CDR3 protein: CASSQGLAEYEQYF
V gene: TRBV29-1; D gene: NA; J gene: TRBJ1-5; clone size: few; CDR3 DNA: TGCAGCGTTGAATGTCGGGGGGCGAACAATCAGCCCCAGCATTTT; CDR3 protein: CSVECRGANNQPQHF
V gene: TRBV27; D gene: NA; J gene: TRBJ1-2; clone size: many; CDR3 DNA: TGTGCCAGCAGTCCAACCTTTAAGCAGGACTATGGCTACACCTTC; CDR3 protein: CASSPTFKQDYGYTF
V gene: TRBV6-2/TRBV6-3; D gene: NA; J gene: TRBJ1-1; clone size: many; CDR3 DNA: TGTGCCAGCACCCAGAACACTGAAGCTTTCTTT; CDR3 protein: CASTQNTEAFF
V gene: TRBV12-3/TRBV12-4; D gene: NA; J gene: TRBJ1-1; clone size: many; CDR3 DNA: TGTGCCAGCAGACAGGGTATCTGGAACACTGAAGCTTTCTTT; CDR3 protein: CASRQGIWNTEAFF
V gene: TRBV9; D gene: NA; J gene: TRBJ2-1; clone size: NA; CDR3 DNA: TGTGCCAGCAGGGACACCGAAGGGGTCGATGAGCAGTTCTTC; CDR3 protein: CASRDTEGVDEQFF
V gene: TRBV7-2; D gene: NA; J gene: TRBJ2-7; clone size: many; CDR3 DNA: TGTGCCAGCAGCTTAGAGGGGCAGGGCTATCTCTCCGAGCAGTACTTC; CDR3 protein: CASSLEGQGYLSEQYF
V gene: TRBV20-1; D gene: NA; J gene: TRBJ1-2; clone size: many; CDR3 DNA: TGCAGTGCTAGTTCTATGACAGTTGACAACTATGGCTACACCTTC; CDR3 protein: CSASSMTVDNYGYTF
V gene: TRBV20-1; D gene: TRBD1; J gene: TRBJ2-7; clone size: many; CDR3 DNA: TGCAGTGGTCGGACAGGGGAAGGAACGTCCTACGAGCAGTACTTC; CDR3 protein: CSGRTGEGTSYEQYF
V gene: TRBV19; D gene: NA; J gene: TRBJ2-1; clone size: NA; CDR3 DNA: TGTGCCAGTAGTGTAACAGGGTCCGGGAGTCCCTACAATGAGCAGTTCTTC; CDR3 protein: CASSVTGSGSPYNEQFF
V gene: TRBV11-2; D gene: TRBD1; J gene: TRBJ2-3; clone size: many; CDR3 DNA: TGTGCCAGCAGCCACCGGACAGGGGCGACAGATACGCAGTATTTT; CDR3 protein: CASSHRTGATDTQYF
V gene: TRBV7-2; D gene: NA; J gene: TRBJ2-4; clone size: many; CDR3 DNA: TGTGCCAGCAGCGCACGTGTGGGGGGAAGGAGCAAAAACATTCAGTACTTC; CDR3 protein: CASSARVGGRSKNIQYF
V gene: TRBV4-2; D gene: NA; J gene: TRBJ1-4; clone size: NA; CDR3 DNA: TGTGCCAGCAGCCAAGACAGGGGCCGCGAAAAACTGTTTTTT; CDR3 protein: CASSQDRGREKLFF
V gene: TRBV12-3/TRBV12-4; D gene: NA; J gene: TRBJ1-3; clone size: many; CDR3 DNA: TGTGCCAGCAGTTTACGGCAGGGGCCTGGAAACACCATATATTTT; CDR3 protein: CASSLRQGPGNTIYF
V gene: TRBV15; D gene: NA; J gene: TRBJ1-1; clone size: many; CDR3 DNA: TGTGCCACCAGCCGTGACCAGCTGGACGGAAACACTGAAGCTTTCTTT; CDR3 protein: CATSRDQLDGNTEAFF
V gene: TRBV7-2; D gene: TRBD2; J gene: TRBJ2-1; clone size: many; CDR3 DNA: TGTGCCAGCAGCCTTCGACTAGCGGGAGGCCTACCCTACAATGAGCAGTTCTTC; CDR3 protein: CASSLRLAGGLPYNEQFF
V gene: TRBV6-2/TRBV6-3; D gene: TRBD1; J gene: TRBJ1-3; clone size: few; CDR3 DNA: TGTGCCAGCAGTTACTCGATCCCCCAGGGGGCGATTGGAAACACCATATATTTT; CDR3 protein: CASSYSIPQGAIGNTIYF
V gene: TRBV4-2; D gene: TRBD1; J gene: TRBJ1-3; clone size: few; CDR3 DNA: TGTGCCAGCAGCCAGGGACAGGGCGTCGGAAACACCATATATTTT; CDR3 protein: CASSQGQGVGNTIYF
V gene: TRBV7-2; D gene: TRBD1; J gene: TRBJ2-2; clone size: few; CDR3 DNA: TGTGCCAGCAGCTTTGACAGGGTAGATGCGGGCGGGGAGCTGTTTTTT; CDR3 protein: CASSFDRVDAGGELFF
V gene: TRBV27; D gene: TRBD1; J gene: TRBJ1-1; clone size: many; CDR3 DNA: TGTGCCAGCAGTTCACCATCCGGGACAGGGAACACTGAAGCTTTCTTT; CDR3 protein: CASSSPSGTGNTEAFF
V gene: TRBV7-9; D gene: NA; J gene: TRBJ2-2; clone size: NA; CDR3 DNA: TGTGCCAGCAGCCCCCTCCGGCGTACTGTTTGGCGGTTGAACACCGGGGAGCTGTTTTTT; CDR3 protein: CASSPLRRTVWRLNTGELFF
V gene: TRBV7-2; D gene: TRBD2; J gene: TRBJ2-7; clone size: many; CDR3 DNA: TGTGCCAGCAGCTTAGCGGCTAGCGGGAGCTCCTACGAGCAGTACTTC; CDR3 protein: CASSLAASGSSYEQYF
V gene: TRBV28; D gene: TRBD1; J gene: TRBJ2-7; clone size: NA; CDR3 DNA: TGTGCCAGCAGTTTTGCAGGGGGCAACGAGCAGTACTTC; CDR3 protein: CASSFAGGNEQYF
V gene: TRBV5-1; D gene: NA; J gene: TRBJ2-7; clone size: NA; CDR3 DNA: TGCGCCAGCAGCCCCCGGGACATTGGATTCTACGAGCAGTACTTC; CDR3 protein: CASSPRDIGFYEQYF
V gene: TRBV7-9; D gene: TRBD2; J gene: TRBJ2-1; clone size: few; CDR3 DNA: TGTGCCAGCAGCCCGATAGCGGGAGGGCCTCGATCTGAGCAGTTCTTC; CDR3 protein: CASSPIAGGPRSEQFF
V gene: TRBV28; D gene: NA; J gene: TRBJ1-4; clone size: many; CDR3 DNA: TGTGCCAGCAGTTTGAGAGGAGGGGGAAGTGGAAAACTGTTTTTT; CDR3 protein: CASSLRGGGSGKLFF
V gene: TRBV9; D gene: NA; J gene: TRBJ1-3; clone size: few; CDR3 DNA: TGTGCCAGCAGCGTAGGAGGAACAGGGGGAAACACCATATATTTT; CDR3 protein: CASSVGGTGGNTIYF
V gene: TRBV20-1; D gene: TRBD2; J gene: TRBJ2-1; clone size: NA; CDR3 DNA: TGCAGTGCTAGAGATAGGTGGGGACTAGCTTTCTTC; CDR3 protein: CSARDRWGLAFF
V gene: TRBV6-2/TRBV6-3; D gene: NA; J gene: TRBJ2-2; clone size: NA; CDR3 DNA: TGTGCCAGCAGAGAGAGGGGGGCCCCGAACACCGGGGAGCTGTTTTTT; CDR3 protein: CASRERGAPNTGELFF
V gene: TRBV5-1; D gene: NA; J gene: TRBJ2-7; clone size: many; CDR3 DNA: TGCGCCAGCAGCTTGGAACAGGCCTTCTACGAGCAGTACTTC; CDR3 protein: CASSLEQAFYEQYF
V gene: TRBV9; D gene: NA; J gene: TRBJ2-7; clone size: NA; CDR3 DNA: TGTGCCAGCAGCGTATATGGGACTTCCTACGAGCAGTACTTC; CDR3 protein: CASSVYGTSYEQYF
V gene: TRBV5-1; D gene: NA; J gene: TRBJ1-3; clone size: few; CDR3 DNA: TGCGCCAGCAGCTTGGGGGCAGGGGACGGAAACACCATATATTTT; CDR3 protein: CASSLGAGDGNTIYF
V gene: TRBV30; D gene: NA; J gene: TRBJ1-2; clone size: NA; CDR3 DNA: TGTGCCTGGATCCGGGGGGGAACAGGAGCCTATGGCTACACCTTC; CDR3 protein: CAWIRGGTGAYGYTF